This T cell receptor beta chain originates from a study of CD8 T cells in ankylosing spondylitis. On this clonotype: Its antigen is still unknown.

The CDR3 runs to 14 residues. CDR1 and CDR2 from the germline V gene are MDHEN and SYDVKM. V shed 7 bases and J 8 bases; nucleotides not matched to a gene: 11. TCRdb reprocessed the 5' RACE reads with MiXCR, giving one entry per CDR3 protein. The data show just over 300,000 distinct CDR3 sequences, 20% to 25% seen once. Study-wide points: Within matched ankylosing spondylitis synovial fluid, disease-linked clones were reportedly significantly enriched.

The V and J genes are TRBV28 and TRBJ2-1; 7 bases fit TRBD2. The sequence came from a female donor with ankylosing spondylitis or in good health (not recorded which). Sequencing was carried out using blood, either unsorted or a sorted T cell fraction (not recorded which). CDR3 sequence (DNA): TGTGCCAGCACTCAAGCGGGACGGAAGGATGAGCAGTTCTTC. Translating gives CASTQAGRKDEQFF.